This TCR beta chain was sequenced during a study of T cell responses to AZD1222 COVID-19 vaccine (dated by TCRdb to the early 2020s). About the investigation overall: AZD1222 recipients whose second dose came at about 4 weeks and those whose second dose came at about 12 weeks were combined into one group, since spike-specific TCR depth and breadth did not differ between the two schedules. A total of approximately 240 trial participants underwent TCR sequencing, of whom approximately 200 had received two doses of AZD1222 and around 25 had received two doses of the MenACWY control vaccine. Enrollment into the trials was organized by age into subgroups of 18-55, 56-69 and 70-plus years, and those subgroups contained roughly 150, 30 and 60 TCR-sequenced participants, respectively.

The paper as a whole reports these results and caveats: The 56-69-year group was small, and its depth increase did not reach significance, likely because of low power. A significant rise in spike-specific TCR breadth and depth was observed after two AZD1222 doses relative to day 0 and relative to MenACWY recipients. Because no day 14 peak-response samples were available, repertoires were characterized only after the peak T cell response. The whole spike protein was spanned by vaccine-associated CD4 TCRs, and dominant responses were seen in regions 160-218 and 743-854. Conclusions about previously exposed vaccinees were limited because only six AZD1222 recipients were SARS-CoV-2 seropositive at baseline. Nearly half of unique spike-specific TCRs reportedly recognized epitopes outside regions mutated in the B.1.351 and B.1.1.7 variants. Participants were mostly white British, with more females than males. The authors suggested clonal diversity may have been underestimated.

Sample time point, as interpreted from the label and publication: baseline before first vaccination. Samples from vaccinated people were obtained from the UK trials COV001 and COV002, which included a single-blind randomized controlled phase 2/3 trial of AZD1222 (ChAdOx1 nCoV-19) in healthy adults. For TCRbeta chain sequencing, PBMC samples were collected from trial participants at day 0 and at day 28 after the second dose. Note on this clone: Its target antigen remains unknown. No much larger clone exists at a distance of one base, and base qualities are not known.

The CDR3 regions of human TCRbeta chains were analyzed by immunosequencing. Turning to the authors' computational methods: Repertoire TCRs were checked for matches against a reference library of SARS-CoV-2-specific TCRs that had been generated using the MIRA antigen-specificity platform. Breadth meant the fraction of unique TCRs that were SARS-CoV-2-associated, whereas depth meant the fraction of total T cells that were SARS-CoV-2-associated. Using the MIRA data, each spike-specific TCR was assigned both to the spike region to which the TCR was reactive and to a CD4 or CD8 class. Log10-transformed breadth and depth values were compared by one-way ANOVA with Sidak's multiple comparisons tests. TCRdb took over this immuneACCESS table, retaining in-frame rearrangements with V and J assigned. Such tables are incomplete; in checked studies, under half of the missing clones stem from an unresolved V gene, and the remainder is unexplained. That table is the source of V, J and clone size, and D and trimming were worked out from the DNA. The sample table shows over 120,000 clones, and 80% to 95% are seen once. More than 4.5% of the sample is held by the ten biggest clonotypes.

The CDR3 numbers 17 residues from cysteine through phenylalanine. Here the CDR3 DNA is all that survives: 51 bases in frame from base 1. Deletion took 0 bases off V and 7 bases off J, with a span of 19 bases between the germline ends. CDR1 and CDR2 are read off the germline V gene as SGHNT and YENEEA. The material sequenced was peripheral blood, taken on day 0 of AZD1222 vaccination. This TCR was sampled from an adult in good health. The rearranged segments are TRBV11-3 and TRBJ2-1, with no confidently assigned D gene. The nucleotides read TGTGCCAGCAGCTTAGATCTCGTTGAAAACGACATGAATGAGCAGTTCTTC. Translation gives CASSLDLVENDMNEQFF.